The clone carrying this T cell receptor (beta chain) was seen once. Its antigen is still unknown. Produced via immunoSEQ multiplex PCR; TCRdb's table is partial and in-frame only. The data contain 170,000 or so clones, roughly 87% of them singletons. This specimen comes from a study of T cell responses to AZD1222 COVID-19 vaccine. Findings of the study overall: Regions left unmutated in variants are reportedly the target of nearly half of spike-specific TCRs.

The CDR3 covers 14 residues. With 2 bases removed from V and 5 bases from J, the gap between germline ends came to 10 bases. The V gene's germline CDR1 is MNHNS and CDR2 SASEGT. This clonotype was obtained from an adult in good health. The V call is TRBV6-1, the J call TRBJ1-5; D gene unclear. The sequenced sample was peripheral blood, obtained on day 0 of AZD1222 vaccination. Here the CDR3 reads CASSEYVGHQPQHF. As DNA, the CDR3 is TGTGCCAGCAGTGAATATGTGGGCCATCAGCCCCAGCATTTT.